This TCR beta chain was identified in a study of sequential checkpoint blockade in melanoma. For the study at large: Patients were randomized 1:1 to nivolumab-then-ipilimumab or ipilimumab-then-nivolumab first-line.

Assay used: immunoSEQ multiplex PCR; TCRdb lists only in-frame clones, some missing. The table includes 30,000 or so clones, 80% to 90% detected once. Treatment here: randomized to nivolumab then ipilimumab (arm A) or the reverse (arm B). PBMC sorting kept live CD3+CD8+ cells without CD19 or CD56. Germline loops: CDR1 KGHSH, CDR2 LQKENI. This CDR3 is 15 amino acids long. The source material was CD8+ T cells sorted from blood (inferred from file names), sampled from a patient given nivolumab and ipilimumab in sequence. The rearrangement links TRBV18 to TRBJ2-5, with D possibly matching TRBD2 (5 bases). The J call may be incorrect, as the DNA end agrees better with TRBJ2-7. The TCR originated in a human donor with melanoma. CDR3 nucleotides: TGTGCCAGCTCACCACCACTAGTCGGTCCTGGCGAGCAGTACTTC. Residues: CASSPPLVGPGEQYF.